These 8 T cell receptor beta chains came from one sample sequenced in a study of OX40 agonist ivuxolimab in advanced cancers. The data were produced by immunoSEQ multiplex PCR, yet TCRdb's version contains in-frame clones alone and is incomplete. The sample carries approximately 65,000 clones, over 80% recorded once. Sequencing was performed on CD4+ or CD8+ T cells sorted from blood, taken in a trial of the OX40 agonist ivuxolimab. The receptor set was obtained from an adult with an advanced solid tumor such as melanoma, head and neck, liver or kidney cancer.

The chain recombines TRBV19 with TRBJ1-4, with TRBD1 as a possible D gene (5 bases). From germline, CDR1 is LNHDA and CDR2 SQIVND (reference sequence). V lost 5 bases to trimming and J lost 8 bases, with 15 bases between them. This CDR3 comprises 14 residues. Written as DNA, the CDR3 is TGTGCCAGTAGTCCGACAGCCTCGGGGGAAAAACTGTTTTTT. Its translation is CASSPTASGEKLFF. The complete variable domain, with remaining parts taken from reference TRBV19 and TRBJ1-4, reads DGGITQSPKYLFRKEGQNVTLSCEQNLNHDAMYWYRQDPGQGLRLIYYSQIVNDFQKGDIAEGYSVSREKKESFPLTVTSAQKNPTAFYLCASSPTASGEKLFFGSGTQLSVL.

CDR3 region: CASRTVQETQYF. CDR3 DNA: TGTGCCAGCCGGACGGTACAAGAGACCCAGTACTTC. This chain uses TRBV28 with TRBJ2-5; D is unclear. Germline CDR1 MDHEN, CDR2 SYDVKM. CDR3 length: 12 residues. The V gene lost 8 bases and the J gene lost 2 bases, with 9 bases spanning the gap. The full variable domain, with the rest looked up from reference TRBV28 and TRBJ2-5, is DVKVTQSSRYLVKRTGEKVFLECVQDMDHENMFWYRQDPGLGLRLIYFSYDVKMKEKGDIPEGYSVSREKKERFSLILESASTNQTSMYLCASRTVQETQYFGPGTRLLVL.

The CDR3 DNA is TGTGCCAGCAGCCCCAGCGGGGGGGCCCAAGAGACCCAGTACTTC. Translation: CASSPSGGAQETQYF. The chain links TRBV7-6 to TRBJ2-5; 10 bases align to TRBD2. The CDR3 totals 15 residues. With V trimmed by 5 bases and J by 1 base, 4 bases remained unmatched. The V gene's germline CDR1 is SGHVS and CDR2 FNYEAQ.

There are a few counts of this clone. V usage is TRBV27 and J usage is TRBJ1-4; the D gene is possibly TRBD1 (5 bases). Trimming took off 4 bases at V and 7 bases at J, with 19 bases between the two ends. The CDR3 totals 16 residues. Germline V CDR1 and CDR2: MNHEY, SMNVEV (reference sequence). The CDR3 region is CASSSRPSGGFEKLFF. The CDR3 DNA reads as TGTGCCAGCAGTTCCCGACCGTCCGGGGGTTTTGAAAAACTGTTTTTT.

The CDR3 protein is CASSAGLASEQYV. CDR3 bases: TGTGCCAGCAGCGCTGGACTAGCTAGCGAGCAGTACGTC. The chain couples TRBV5-4 to TRBJ2-7, with TRBD2 matching over 8 bases. Germline-derived CDR1 and CDR2 are SGHNT and YYREEE (reference sequence). Trimming removed 4 bases from V and 6 bases from J; junction bases left unmatched: 6. This CDR3 region has 13 residues.

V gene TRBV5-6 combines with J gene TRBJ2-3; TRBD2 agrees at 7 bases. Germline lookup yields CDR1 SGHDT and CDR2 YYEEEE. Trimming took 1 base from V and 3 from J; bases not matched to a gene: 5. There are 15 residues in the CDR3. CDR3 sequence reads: CASSLYTSATDTQYF. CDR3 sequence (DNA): TGTGCCAGCAGCTTGTATACTAGCGCTACAGATACGCAGTATTTT.

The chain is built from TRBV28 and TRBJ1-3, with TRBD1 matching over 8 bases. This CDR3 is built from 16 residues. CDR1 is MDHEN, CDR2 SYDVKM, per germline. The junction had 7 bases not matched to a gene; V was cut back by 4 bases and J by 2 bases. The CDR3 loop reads CASSSETGGAGNTIYF. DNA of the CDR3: TGTGCCAGCAGTTCCGAAACAGGGGGGGCTGGAAACACCATATATTTT.

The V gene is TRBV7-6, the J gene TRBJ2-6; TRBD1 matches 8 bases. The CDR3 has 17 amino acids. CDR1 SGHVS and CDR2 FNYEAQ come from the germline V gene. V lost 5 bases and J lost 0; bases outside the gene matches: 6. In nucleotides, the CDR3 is TGTGCCAGCAGCCTACAGGGGGAGTCCTCTGGGGCCAACGTCCTGACTTTC. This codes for CASSLQGESSGANVLTF.